The clone carrying this TCR beta chain has only a few counts. The antigen is unknown. The germline gives CDR1 MNHNS, CDR2 SASEGT. CDR3 length equals 18 residues. Trimming took 3 bases from V and 2 from J, leaving 21 bases between them. The source of the sample is a study of blood T cells in healthy people across ages. Study-level points and caveats: Diversity figures derived from one million T cells were judged to underestimate the true value.

The authors ran a second PCR of 7 to 11 cycles using a sample-barcoded 5' primer and a J-beta primer mix. Using its own MiXCR run on the 5' RACE reads, TCRdb lists one record per CDR3 protein. The data show some 1.4 million distinct CDR3 sequences, roughly 40% seen once. The chain carries TRBV6-1 and TRBJ2-3; no firm D call. The TCR comes from a woman aged 18 to 35 in good health. Sequenced: blood. Here the CDR3 DNA reads TGTGCCAGCAGTGAGGTCTTAGGTGGCTTACCCTCCACAGATACGCAGTATTTT. The encoded protein is CASSEVLGGLPSTDTQYF.